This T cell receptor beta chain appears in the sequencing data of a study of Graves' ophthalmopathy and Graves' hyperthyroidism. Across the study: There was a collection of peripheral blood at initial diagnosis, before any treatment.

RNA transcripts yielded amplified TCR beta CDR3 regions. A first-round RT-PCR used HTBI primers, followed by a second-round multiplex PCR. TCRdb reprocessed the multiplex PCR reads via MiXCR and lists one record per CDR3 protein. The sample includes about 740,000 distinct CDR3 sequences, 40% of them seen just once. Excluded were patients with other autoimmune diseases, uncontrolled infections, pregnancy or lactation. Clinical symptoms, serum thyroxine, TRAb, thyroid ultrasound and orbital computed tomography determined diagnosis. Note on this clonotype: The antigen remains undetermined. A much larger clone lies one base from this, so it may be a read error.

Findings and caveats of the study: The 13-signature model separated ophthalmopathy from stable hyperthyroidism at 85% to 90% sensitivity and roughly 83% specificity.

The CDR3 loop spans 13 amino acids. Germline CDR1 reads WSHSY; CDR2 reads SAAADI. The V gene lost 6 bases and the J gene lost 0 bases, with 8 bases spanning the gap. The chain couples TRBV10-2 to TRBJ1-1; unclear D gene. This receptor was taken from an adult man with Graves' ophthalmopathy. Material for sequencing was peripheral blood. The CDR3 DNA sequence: TGCGCCAGCAGGATGGACGTGAACACTGAAGCTTTCTTT. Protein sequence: CASRMDVNTEAFF.